The entry that follows covers one T cell receptor (beta chain) sequence. Its antigen is still unknown. From germline, CDR1 is LGHNA and CDR2 YNFKEQ. The CDR3 is 17 residues long. The V and J ends lost 0 bases and 6 bases respectively, with 21 bases between them. Clones were sequenced by immunoSEQ multiplex PCR, and TCRdb holds only the in-frame ones, with some missing. The sample includes around 150,000 clones, more than 75% of them seen just once. This entry belongs to a study of T cell responses to AZD1222 COVID-19 vaccine. Study-wide results and limits: Clonal diversity was possibly underestimated, and white British individuals and females predominated among donors. A rise in Spike-specific TCR breadth and depth followed two AZD1222 doses. Mapped onto spike, vaccine-associated CD4 TCRs spanned it and were dominant at 160-218 and 743-854. Within unmutated variant regions lay the reported targets of nearly half of spike-specific TCRs.

The sample here was peripheral blood, taken 28 days after the second AZD1222 dose. The source is an adult who received the AZD1222 COVID-19 vaccine. This rearrangement joins TRBV4-2 to TRBJ2-7, with D perhaps TRBD1 (6 bases). This chain's CDR3 is CASSQDQGFGIGIEQYF. CDR3 sequence (DNA): TGTGCCAGCAGCCAAGACCAGGGGTTCGGCATCGGGATCGAGCAGTACTTC.